This T cell receptor (beta chain) was observed in a study of identical twins. General study points: The authors drew conclusions from cross-sectional statistical analysis rather than following the same donors.

Germline V gene sequence: CDR1 SGHRS, CDR2 YFSETQ. The CDR3 extends over 16 amino acids. Trimming pared 1 base from V and 0 bases from J, leaving 13 bases between. There are many counts of this clonotype. The antigen remains unidentified. With template switching, a universal primer site was added, and the cDNA carried unique molecular identifiers. TCRdb re-called the 5' RACE reads through MiXCR, storing one row per CDR3 protein. This table holds around 960,000 distinct CDR3 sequences, more than 9% found once. These records were also assigned to another study, of yellow fever vaccine responses in identical twins.

The origin of this receptor is a woman aged 18-29 years in good health. The sequencing input was PBMCs. The rearrangement links TRBV5-1 to TRBJ1-2; possible D gene TRBD1, 6 bases. CDR3 amino acids: CASSLIGQNSNYGYTF. CDR3 coding DNA: TGCGCCAGCAGCTTGATCGGACAGAACTCTAACTATGGCTACACCTTC.